Presented here are 6 T cell receptor beta chains from one specimen sequenced in a study of OX40 agonist ivuxolimab in advanced cancers. TCRdb's table, derived via immunoSEQ multiplex PCR, lists solely in-frame clones and lacks some. The sample carries around 31,000 clones, about 87% recorded once. The material sequenced was CD4+ or CD8+ T cells sorted from blood, taken in a trial of the OX40 agonist ivuxolimab. Receptors were obtained from an adult with an advanced solid tumor such as melanoma, head and neck, liver or kidney cancer.

The chain joins TRBV9 to TRBJ2-1; possible D gene TRBD2, 6 bases. CDR1 is SGDLS and CDR2 is YYNGEE in the germline V gene. The CDR3 covers 15 residues. V gave up 0 bases and J gave up 2 bases, with 9 bases separating them. This CDR3 is CASSVDSGTYNEQFF. The DNA for the CDR3 is TGTGCCAGCAGCGTAGATAGCGGAACCTACAATGAGCAGTTCTTC.

The V and J genes are TRBV18 and TRBJ2-3; D gene ambiguous. Germline V lookup: CDR1 KGHSH, CDR2 LQKENI. The CDR3 has 14 residues. V was clipped by 3 bases and J by 4 bases, with 11 bases between them. DNA for the CDR3: TGTGCCAGCTCACCGTTGGAAGATCCAGATACGCAGTATTTT. Protein: CASSPLEDPDTQYF. Combining the CDR3 with reference TRBV18 and TRBJ2-3 gives the whole variable domain NAGVMQNPRHLVRRRGQEARLRCSPMKGHSHVYWYRQLPEEGLKFMVYLQKENIIDESGMPKERFSAEFPKEGPSILRIQQVVRGDSAAYFCASSPLEDPDTQYFGPGTRLTVL.

The chain links TRBV9 to TRBJ2-3; possible D gene TRBD2, 6 bases. This CDR3 contains 14 residues. The ends were cut back, 2 bases at V and 6 bases at J, with 13 bases in the middle. Germline CDR1 reads SGDLS; CDR2 reads YYNGEE. The chain's CDR3 is CASSVGGEEDTQYF. CDR3 coding DNA: TGTGCCAGCAGCGTCGGTGGGGAGGAGGATACGCAGTATTTT.

This clone showed up just a few times. The chain is built from TRBV9 and TRBJ2-1; 10 nucleotides match TRBD1. CDR3 length: 15 amino acids. Per the germline V gene, CDR1 is SGDLS and CDR2 is YYNGEE. The junction had 8 bases not matched to a gene; V was cut back by 2 bases and J by 9 bases. The CDR3 is CASSVLGQGEVEQFF. The CDR3 DNA reads as TGTGCCAGCAGCGTTCTAGGACAGGGGGAGGTTGAGCAGTTCTTC.

The chain employs TRBV9 and TRBJ2-5; 8 bases agree with TRBD2. CDR3 length: 14 residues. J was trimmed by 4 bases and V by 3 bases; bases with no gene match: 5. Germline loops: CDR1 SGDLS, CDR2 YYNGEE. The CDR3: CASSAYSGTETQYF. For the CDR3, the DNA is TGTGCCAGCAGCGCCTATAGCGGGACAGAGACCCAGTACTTC.

This clone was detected a few times. This chain links TRBV7-3 with TRBJ2-5; TRBD1 or TRBD2 may be the D gene (5 bases each). This CDR3 has 15 residues. CDR1 and CDR2 from the germline V gene are SGHTA and FQGTGA. The V end lost 2 bases, the J end lost 1 base, and 11 bases lay between the germline ends. CDR3 nucleotides: TGTGCCAGCAGCTTATGGGGCAGCGGCCAAGAGACCCAGTACTTC. As protein: CASSLWGSGQETQYF.